This T cell receptor (beta chain) was identified in a study of patients and donors after allogeneic stem cell transplantation (dated by TCRdb to about 2020). A note on this clonotype: Which antigen it targets is not known. Base qualities are not provided; no much larger clone lies one nucleotide away.

Libraries were prepared through RT-PCR. The data were produced on a NextSeq 550. TCRdb applied fastp at Q25 and MiXCR to the public reads, then kept only in-frame beta chains. Each CDR3 protein gets just one entry, which takes the most common genes and DNA from the rows behind it. Here the sample has 800,000 to 1,000,000 distinct CDR3 sequences; about a sixth occur a single time. Clones ranked in the top ten supply roughly 6.4% of the sample. The CDR3, cysteine through phenylalanine, is 13 amino acids long. Of the read, only the CDR3 DNA is kept; its 39 bases are in frame from base 1. The germline V gene (reference sequence) supplies CDR1 DFQATT and CDR2 SNEGSKA. Relative to germline, V is 6 bases shorter and J is 4 bases shorter, with 15 bases between their ends.

The receptor comes from a human donor who was either an allogeneic HSCT recipient or a stem cell or donor lymphocyte infusion donor (not recorded which). It is not recorded whose cells these are; they may come from a transplant donor. This sequence uses TRBV20-1 and TRBJ1-1; a tentative D call is TRBD1 (5 bases match). Input material: blood, either unsorted or a sorted T cell fraction (not recorded which). The DNA reads as follows: TGCAGTGCAACAGGCCCAGGATCCACTGAAGCTTTCTTT. It encodes CSATGPGSTEAFF.